One and the same sample provided the 14 T cell receptor beta chains below, sequenced in a study of blood T cells in healthy people across ages. A second PCR, run for 7 to 11 cycles, used a sample-barcoded 5' primer plus a J-beta primer mix. TCRdb independently ran MiXCR on the 5' RACE reads; one entry per CDR3 protein. The data contain about 720,000 distinct CDR3 sequences, 22% of them singletons. Sample: blood. All receptors come from a man aged 65 to 79 in good health.

This clonotype turned up a few times. The gene calls are TRBV5-1 and TRBJ2-3, with a tentative D call TRBD1 (6 bases). CDR1 is SGHRS and CDR2 is YFSETQ in the germline V gene. CDR3 size: 16 residues. Trimming took off 4 bases at V and 0 bases at J, with 15 bases between the two ends. CDR3 nucleotides: TGCGCCAGCAGCACGGATGGCAGGGGAAGCACAGATACGCAGTATTTT. It yields the protein CASSTDGRGSTDTQYF.

A word on this clonotype: An end of the junction differs from the germline gene, which may be a read error. The rearrangement joins TRBV4-1 to TRBJ2-3; D may be TRBD1 (5 bases). The CDR3 extends over 16 amino acids. Germline CDR1 reads MGHRA; CDR2 reads YSYEKL. The DNA for the CDR3 is TGCGCCAACAGCCATTCTGCAGGGTCATTCACAGATACGCAGTATTTT. Protein sequence: CANSHSAGSFTDTQYF.

This clonotype has a handful of counts. The V call is TRBV3-1, the J call TRBJ1-2; D not certain. Looked up from germline, CDR1 is LGHDT and CDR2 is YNNKEL (reference sequence). The CDR3 extends over 11 amino acids. V was trimmed by 6 bases and J by 8 bases, leaving 10 bases between them. The CDR3 sequence is CASRGSGGYTF. The CDR3 DNA is TGTGCCAGCAGAGGGTCCGGAGGCTACACCTTC.

This clonotype was seen only a few times. The chain couples TRBV12-3 or TRBV12-4 to TRBJ1-2; TRBD1 is a possible D gene (5 bases). The CDR3 has 13 amino acids. V was pared by 6 bases and J by 3 bases, with 11 bases between. The chain's CDR3 is CASSPGIYYGYTF. Written as DNA, the CDR3 is TGTGCCAGCAGCCCAGGGATTTACTATGGCTACACCTTC.

In this sample, this clonotype turned up a few times. The chain carries TRBV27 and TRBJ2-1; 9 bases are shared with TRBD2. The CDR3 has 17 amino acids. Per germline, CDR1 MNHEY and CDR2 SMNVEV (reference sequence). The junction had 6 bases not matched to a gene; V was cut back by 3 bases and J by 0 bases. CDR3 nucleotides: TGTGCCAGCAGTTTTCACCTGACTAGCGGCTCCTACAATGAGCAGTTCTTC. Protein: CASSFHLTSGSYNEQFF.

This clonotype has a single count. This chain uses TRBV18 with TRBJ2-1; D may be TRBD2 (5 bases). This CDR3 has 14 amino acids. Looked up from germline, CDR1 is KGHSH and CDR2 is LQKENI. The V gene lost 3 bases and the J gene lost 5 bases, with 11 bases spanning the gap. The CDR3 region is CASSPGAQNNEQFF. CDR3 bases: TGTGCCAGCTCACCGGGAGCCCAGAACAATGAGCAGTTCTTC.

There are a few counts of this clonotype. The J gene is TRBJ1-2, the V gene TRBV6-4; maybe TRBD1 (6 bases). The CDR3 extends over 13 amino acids. Germline CDR1 reads MRHNA; CDR2 reads SNTAGT. The V end was cut by 5 bases, the J end by 4 bases, with 11 bases between. The CDR3 spells CASSPGGAYGYTF. The CDR3 DNA reads as TGTGCCAGCAGTCCGGGGGGGGCCTATGGCTACACCTTC.

This clonotype was detected a few times. The chain employs TRBV7-2 and TRBJ2-3; TRBD2 might be the D (6 bases). Germline V gene lookup returns CDR1 SGHTA and CDR2 FQGNSA. The CDR3 totals 18 residues. Trimming shortened V by 6 bases and J by 0 bases, and 22 bases separated the two germline ends. CDR3 loop: CASRHRTIRRTSTDTQYF. The CDR3 DNA sequence: TGTGCCAGCAGACATCGGACTATCAGGAGAACTAGCACAGATACGCAGTATTTT.

In this sample, this clonotype turned up once. This chain uses TRBV9 with TRBJ2-3, with TRBD2 identical over 7 bases. Germline loops: CDR1 SGDLS, CDR2 YYNGEE. This CDR3 has 16 residues. V trimming: 4 bases; J trimming: 5 bases; junction bases outside the gene matches: 13. The CDR3 sequence: CASSPTRAGEKDTQYF. CDR3 in DNA: TGTGCCAGCAGCCCAACAAGGGCGGGGGAAAAAGATACGCAGTATTTT.

This clonotype was detected a few times. The genes are TRBV14 and TRBJ1-2; no definite D call. CDR3 length equals 13 residues. Germline V gene lookup returns CDR1 SGHDN and CDR2 FVKESK. Trimming stripped 0 bases from V and 3 bases from J, with 5 bases between. The CDR3 region has the DNA TGTGCCAGCAGCCAAGACCGGTACTATGGCTACACCTTC. Protein: CASSQDRYYGYTF.

This clonotype was seen a few times. V is TRBV7-9 and J is TRBJ2-7; D possibly corresponds to TRBD1 (6 bases). Trimming stripped 4 bases from V and 2 bases from J, with 15 bases between. The CDR3 length is 15 residues. CDR1 and CDR2 (germline): SEHNR, FQNEAQ (reference sequence). The CDR3: CASSSRRDTTYEQYF. The CDR3 coding sequence is TGTGCCAGCAGCTCCCGCCGGGACACCACCTACGAGCAGTACTTC.

V and J are TRBV5-1 and TRBJ2-5, with D hard to call. The CDR3 is made up of 13 amino acids. Per the germline V gene, CDR1 is SGHRS and CDR2 is YFSETQ. Trimming cost V 0 bases and J 5 bases, with 8 bases left between them. The CDR3 loop is CASSLESVETQYF. The CDR3 nucleotides are TGCGCCAGCAGCTTGGAGTCTGTGGAGACCCAGTACTTC.

This clonotype was seen only a few times. The V and J genes are TRBV5-1 and TRBJ2-3; unclear D gene. Per germline, CDR1 SGHRS and CDR2 YFSETQ. V was pared by 4 bases and J by 2 bases, with 14 bases between. CDR3 length: 15 residues. CDR3 region: CASSLGLLPTDTQYF. The CDR3 DNA is TGCGCCAGCAGCCTCGGGCTCCTTCCCACAGATACGCAGTATTTT.

In this sample, this clonotype turned up once. V and J are TRBV12-3 or TRBV12-4 and TRBJ1-6; the match to TRBD1 covers 7 bases. The CDR3 runs 15 residues. With V trimmed by 7 bases and J by 8 bases, 11 bases remained unmatched. Here the CDR3 reads CASKEQGIEYSPLHF. The CDR3 region has the DNA TGTGCCAGCAAGGAACAGGGGATAGAATATTCACCCCTCCACTTT.